Each of the 10 T cell receptor beta chains below was sequenced from the same sample in a study of lymphopenia after photon versus proton radiotherapy (dated by TCRdb to the late 2010s). Library preparation employed the immunoSEQ multiplex PCR assay. The table comes from immuneACCESS by way of TCRdb, which keeps in-frame sequences with V and J called. Part of the clones is missing from these tables; in studies checked, under half for an unresolved V gene and the rest for unknown reasons. In all, the sample holds 45,000 to 65,000 clones, and 65% to 85% of those were seen once. 29% of the sample rests with the top ten. Sequenced material: peripheral blood, taken from a patient treated with photon-based radiotherapy. The receptors originated from a man in his forties or fifties with gastric cancer.

The chain is built from TRBV10-3 and TRBJ1-2; 8 nucleotides match TRBD1. Germline loops: CDR1 ENHRY, CDR2 SYGVKD. J was trimmed by 0 bases and V by 2 bases; bases with no gene match: 2. This CDR3 is built from 15 residues. CDR3 residues: CAISETGGSNYGYTF. CDR3 sequence (DNA): TGTGCCATCAGTGAGACAGGGGGATCTAACTATGGCTACACCTTC.

The V gene is TRBV19, the J gene TRBJ2-7; 8 bases line up with TRBD2. V shed 6 bases and J 7 bases; nucleotides not matched to a gene: 14. Per germline, CDR1 LNHDA and CDR2 SQIVND (reference sequence). The CDR3 consists of 15 residues. The CDR3 DNA is TGTGCCAGTAGCCCCCGGGATAGCGGGAAGAGAGAGCAGTACTTC. Its protein is CASSPRDSGKREQYF. Full variable domain (missing parts from reference TRBV19 and TRBJ2-7): DGGITQSPKYLFRKEGQNVTLSCEQNLNHDAMYWYRQDPGQGLRLIYYSQIVNDFQKGDIAEGYSVSREKKESFPLTVTSAQKNPTAFYLCASSPRDSGKREQYFGPGTRLTVT.

V gene TRBV29-1 combines with J gene TRBJ1-2; 7 positions match TRBD1. The ends lost 0 bases at V and 6 bases at J; junction bases unmatched: 10. CDR1 is SQVTM and CDR2 is ANQGSEA in the germline V gene. The CDR3 extends over 15 amino acids. CDR3 in amino acids: CSVEEGRGGQNGYTF. CDR3 nucleotides: TGCAGCGTTGAAGAGGGACGAGGGGGCCAAAATGGCTACACCTTC. The full variable domain, its missing parts supplied by reference TRBV29-1 and TRBJ1-2, is SAVISQKPSRDICQRGTSLTIQCQVDSQVTMMFWYRQQPGQSLTLIATANQGSEATYESGFVIDKFPISRPNLTFSTLTVSNMSPEDSSIYLCSVEEGRGGQNGYTFGSGTRLTVV.

The V and J genes are TRBV7-2 and TRBJ2-5; D remains unclear. V was shortened by 5 bases and J by 0 bases, with 7 bases between the two germline ends. Germline loops: CDR1 SGHTA, CDR2 FQGNSA. CDR3 length: 13 amino acids. The CDR3 region is CASSPVYQETQYF. CDR3 nucleotides: TGTGCCAGCAGCCCAGTTTACCAAGAGACCCAGTACTTC.

This clone appeared a few times. The chain couples TRBV6-1 to TRBJ1-4; D gene ambiguous. Germline-derived CDR1 and CDR2 are MNHNS and SASEGT. This CDR3 is 16 amino acids long. The V end lost 0 bases, the J end lost 2 bases, and 10 bases lay between the germline ends. In DNA form, the CDR3 reads TGTGCCAGCAGTGAAGCGTTCCGGACGACTAATGAAAAACTGTTTTTT. This gives the protein CASSEAFRTTNEKLFF.

The chain is built from TRBV20-1 and TRBJ2-1, with D uncertain. This CDR3 is built from 11 residues. The V gene's germline CDR1 is DFQATT and CDR2 SNEGSKA (reference sequence). Deletions cut 1 base from V and 4 bases from J, with 2 bases between. The CDR3 bases are TGCAGTGCTAGAGTTTACAATGAGCAGTTCTTC. Protein: CSARVYNEQFF.

V and J are TRBV6-5 and TRBJ1-2; perhaps TRBD1 as D (6 bases). The CDR3 runs to 13 residues. Between the trimmed V and J ends, which lost 4 bases and 5 bases, there was a span of 11 bases. The germline CDR1 and CDR2 sequences are MNHEY and SVGAGI. As DNA, the CDR3 is TGTGCCAGCAGTTGGGACATCCAATATGGCTACACCTTC. Its translation is CASSWDIQYGYTF.

The sample holds a few counts of this clone. The chain carries TRBV30 and TRBJ1-1; D is uncertain. The CDR3 sequence is 13 residues long. With 3 bases removed from V and 1 base from J, the gap between germline ends came to 9 bases. Germline V gene data show CDR1 as GTSNPN and CDR2 as SVGIG (reference sequence). In DNA form, the CDR3 reads TGTGCCTGGAGACGCTATACGAACACTGAAGCTTTCTTT. Protein: CAWRRYTNTEAFF. Full variable domain (rest looked up from reference TRBV30 and TRBJ1-1): SQTIHQWPATLVQPVGSPLSLECTVEGTSNPNLYWYRQAAGRGLQLLFYSVGIGQISSEVPQNLSASRPQDRQFILSSKKLLLSDSGFYLCAWRRYTNTEAFFGQGTRLTVV.

V usage is TRBV7-2 and J usage is TRBJ2-7, with TRBD1 matching 9 bases. V was pared by 4 bases and J by 6 bases, with 7 bases of the junction left unmatched. CDR1 and CDR2 (germline): SGHTA, FQGNSA. The CDR3 sequence is 14 residues long. CDR3 protein: CASSSRQGVVEQYF. CDR3 bases: TGTGCCAGCAGCTCGAGACAGGGGGTGGTCGAGCAGTACTTC.

The CDR3: CASSYSTVAKNIQYF. CDR3 DNA: TGTGCCAGCAGTTACTCGACCGTAGCCAAAAACATTCAGTACTTC. V gene TRBV6-5 combines with J gene TRBJ2-4; unclear D gene. The germline V gene encodes CDR1 MNHEY and CDR2 SVGAGI. Between the trimmed V and J ends, which lost 0 bases and 0 bases, there was a span of 6 bases. The CDR3 has 15 residues.